This TCR beta chain originates from a study of shared clonotypes between healthy human individuals. TCRdb keeps only in-frame clones here, not all; method: immunoSEQ multiplex PCR. The repertoire holds roughly 120,000 clones, with approximately 70% as singletons. The V gene's germline CDR1 is LNHDA and CDR2 SQIVND (reference sequence). CDR3 length equals 15 residues. Between the trimmed V and J ends, which lost 4 bases and 2 bases, there was a span of 12 bases. This sequence was found in a woman younger than 45 in good health. V gene TRBV19 combines with J gene TRBJ1-5; D is perhaps TRBD1 (6 bases). Material: memory CD8+ T cells sorted from blood. The subset: CD45RO+ cells pooled with CCR7-negative TemRA cells. The DNA of the CDR3 is TGTGCCAGTAGTACCTGGGACACTGGCAATCAGCCCCAGCATTTT. Protein: CASSTWDTGNQPQHF.